This T cell receptor beta chain derives from a study of T cells after yellow fever vaccination. It was through 5'RACE template switching that TCR cDNA was made, with a universal primer site and UMIs added. TCRdb fed the 5' RACE reads into MiXCR, producing one record per CDR3 protein. The sample lists 250,000 to 300,000 distinct CDR3 sequences, over 4.5% occurring once. Notes on the study in general: Just a small share of clonotypes turned up in the CD4 compartment as well as the CD8 compartment.

There are many counts of this clonotype. The target antigen is unknown. Germline lookup yields CDR1 MGHDK and CDR2 SYGVNS. This CDR3 spans 15 amino acids. Trimming removed 5 bases at V and 2 bases at J, with 14 bases between. The TCR originated in a man younger than 35 who received the YFV17D yellow fever vaccine. The input for sequencing was CD4+ T cells sorted from PBMCs, taken on the day of the yellow fever booster vaccination. V gene TRBV25-1 combines with J gene TRBJ2-3; D perhaps matches TRBD1 (6 bases). The CDR3 here is CASSRNRAITDTQYF. The CDR3 DNA is TGTGCCAGCAGTCGTAACAGGGCGATCACAGATACGCAGTATTTT.